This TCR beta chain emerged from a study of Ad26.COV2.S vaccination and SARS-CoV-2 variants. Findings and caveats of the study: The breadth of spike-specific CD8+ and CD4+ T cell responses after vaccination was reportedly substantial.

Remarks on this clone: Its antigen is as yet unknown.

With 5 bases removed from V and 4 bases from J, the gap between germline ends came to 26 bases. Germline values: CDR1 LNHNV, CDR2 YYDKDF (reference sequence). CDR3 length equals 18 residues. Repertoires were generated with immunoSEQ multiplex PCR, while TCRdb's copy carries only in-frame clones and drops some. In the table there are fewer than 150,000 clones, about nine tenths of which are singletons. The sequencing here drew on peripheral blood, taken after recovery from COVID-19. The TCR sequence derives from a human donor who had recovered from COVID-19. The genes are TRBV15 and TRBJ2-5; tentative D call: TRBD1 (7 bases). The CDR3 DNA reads TGTGCCACCAGCCCAACCTCTACGACAGGGATCGGGGGAGAGACCCAGTACTTC. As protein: CATSPTSTTGIGGETQYF.